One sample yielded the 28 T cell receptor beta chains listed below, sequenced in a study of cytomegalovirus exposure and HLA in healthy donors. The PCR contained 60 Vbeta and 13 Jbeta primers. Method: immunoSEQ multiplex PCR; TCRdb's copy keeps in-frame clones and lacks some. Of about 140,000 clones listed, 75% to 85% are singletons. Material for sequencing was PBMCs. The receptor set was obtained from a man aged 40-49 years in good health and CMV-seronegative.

The CDR3 DNA follows: TGTGCCAGCAGCTCTACCGGGACAGGGAAAGAGACCCAGTACTTC. Protein product: CASSSTGTGKETQYF. The rearrangement joins TRBV7-2 to TRBJ2-5; the match to TRBD1 covers 9 bases. This CDR3 comprises 15 residues. With 4 bases clipped from V and 3 bases from J, the junction kept 6 bases outside the gene matches. The germline V gene has CDR1 SGHTA and CDR2 FQGNSA.

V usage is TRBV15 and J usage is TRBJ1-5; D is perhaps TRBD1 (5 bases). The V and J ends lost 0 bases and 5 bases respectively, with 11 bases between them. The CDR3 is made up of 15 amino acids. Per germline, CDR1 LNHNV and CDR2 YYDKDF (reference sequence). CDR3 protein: CATSREIRVDQPQHF. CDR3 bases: TGTGCCACCAGCAGAGAAATCAGGGTAGATCAGCCCCAGCATTTT.

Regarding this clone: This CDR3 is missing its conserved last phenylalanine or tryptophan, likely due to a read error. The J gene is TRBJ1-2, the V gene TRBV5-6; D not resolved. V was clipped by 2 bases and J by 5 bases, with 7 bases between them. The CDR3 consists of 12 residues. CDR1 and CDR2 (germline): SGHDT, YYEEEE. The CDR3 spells CASSFGRYGYTV. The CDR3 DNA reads TGTGCCAGCAGCTTCGGCAGGTATGGCTACACCGTC.

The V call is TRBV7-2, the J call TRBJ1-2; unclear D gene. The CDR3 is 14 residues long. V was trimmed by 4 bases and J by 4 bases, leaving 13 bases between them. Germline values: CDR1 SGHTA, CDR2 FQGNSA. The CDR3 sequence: CASSYTISGYGYTF. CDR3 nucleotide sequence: TGTGCCAGCAGCTACACTATCTCGGGCTATGGCTACACCTTC.

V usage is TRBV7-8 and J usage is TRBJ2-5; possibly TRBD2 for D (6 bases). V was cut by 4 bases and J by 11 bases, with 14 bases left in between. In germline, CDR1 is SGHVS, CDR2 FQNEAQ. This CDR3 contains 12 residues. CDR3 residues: CASSSGTGGQYF. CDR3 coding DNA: TGTGCCAGCAGCTCAGGAACAGGAGGGCAGTACTTC.

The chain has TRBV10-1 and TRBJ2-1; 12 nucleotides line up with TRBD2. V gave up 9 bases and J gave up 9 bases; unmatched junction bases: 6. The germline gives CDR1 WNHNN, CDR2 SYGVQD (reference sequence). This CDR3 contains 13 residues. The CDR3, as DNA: TGCGCCAGTCGGCCGGGACTAGCGGGTGAGCAGTTCTTC. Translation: CASRPGLAGEQFF.

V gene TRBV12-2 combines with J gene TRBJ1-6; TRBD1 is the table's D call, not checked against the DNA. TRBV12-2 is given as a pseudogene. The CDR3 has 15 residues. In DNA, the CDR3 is TGTGCAAGTCGCTTAGCCAGGGTTTTAGGTTCACCCCTCCACTTT. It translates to CASRLARVLGSPLHF.

CDR3 amino acids: CASSEAPTAAHEQYF. CDR3 nucleotide sequence: TGTGCCAGCAGTGAAGCGCCGACAGCCGCCCACGAGCAGTACTTC. The V and J genes are TRBV6-1 and TRBJ2-7, with a possible D match to TRBD1 (5 bases). CDR3 length equals 15 residues. V shed 0 bases and J shed 5 bases, with 14 bases lying between them. CDR1 is MNHNS and CDR2 is SASEGT in the germline V gene.

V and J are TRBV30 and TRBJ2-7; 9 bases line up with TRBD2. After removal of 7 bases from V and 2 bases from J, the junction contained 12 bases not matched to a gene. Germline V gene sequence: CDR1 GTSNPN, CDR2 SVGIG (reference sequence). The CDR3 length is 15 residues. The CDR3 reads CAFTSTSGRAYEQYF. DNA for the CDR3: TGTGCCTTCACTTCAACTAGCGGGCGAGCCTACGAGCAGTACTTC.

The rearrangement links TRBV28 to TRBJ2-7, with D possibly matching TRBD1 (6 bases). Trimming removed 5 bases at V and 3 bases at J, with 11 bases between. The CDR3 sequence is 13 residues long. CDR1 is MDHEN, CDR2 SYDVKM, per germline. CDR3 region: CASSPGQYYEQYF. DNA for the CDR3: TGTGCCAGCAGTCCTGGACAGTACTACGAGCAGTACTTC.

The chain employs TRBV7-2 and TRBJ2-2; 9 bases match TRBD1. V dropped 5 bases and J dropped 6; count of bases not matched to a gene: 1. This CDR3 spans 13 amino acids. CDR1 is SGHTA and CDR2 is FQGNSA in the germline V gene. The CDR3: CASSRDRAGELFF. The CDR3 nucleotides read TGTGCCAGCAGCCGGGACAGGGCCGGGGAGCTGTTTTTT. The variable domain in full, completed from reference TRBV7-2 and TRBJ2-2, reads GAGVSQSPSNKVTEKGKDVELRCDPISGHTALYWYRQSLGQGLEFLIYFQGNSAPDKSGLPSDRFSAERTGGSVSTLTIQRTQQEDSAVYLCASSRDRAGELFFGEGSRLTVL.

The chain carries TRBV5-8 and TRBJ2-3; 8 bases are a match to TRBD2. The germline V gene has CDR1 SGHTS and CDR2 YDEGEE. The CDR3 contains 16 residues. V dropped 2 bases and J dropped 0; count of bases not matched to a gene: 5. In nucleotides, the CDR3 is TGTGCCAGCAGCTTCCGACTAGCGATTAGCACAGATACGCAGTATTTT. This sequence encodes CASSFRLAISTDTQYF.

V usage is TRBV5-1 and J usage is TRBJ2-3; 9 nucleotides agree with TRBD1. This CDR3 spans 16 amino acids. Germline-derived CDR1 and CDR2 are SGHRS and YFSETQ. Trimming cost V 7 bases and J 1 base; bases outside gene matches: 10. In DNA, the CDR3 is TGCGCCAGCGAAACTAGGGGGGACAGGGGCACAGATACGCAGTATTTT. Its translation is CASETRGDRGTDTQYF.

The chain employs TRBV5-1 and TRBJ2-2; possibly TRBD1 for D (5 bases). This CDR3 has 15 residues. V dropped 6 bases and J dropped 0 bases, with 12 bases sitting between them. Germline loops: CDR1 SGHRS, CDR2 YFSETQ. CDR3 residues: CASTFGQPNTGELFF. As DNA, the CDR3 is TGCGCCAGCACTTTTGGACAACCGAACACCGGGGAGCTGTTTTTT.

CDR3 amino acids: CASSSDRGWANEQFF. The DNA of the CDR3 is TGTGCCAGCAGTTCGGACAGGGGTTGGGCCAATGAGCAGTTCTTC. This chain connects TRBV6-5 to TRBJ2-1; 9 bases are shared with TRBD1. Germline trimming cut 4 bases from V and 6 bases from J; bases unmatched to any gene: 7. The CDR3 totals 15 residues. Germline V gives CDR1 MNHEY, CDR2 SVGAGI.

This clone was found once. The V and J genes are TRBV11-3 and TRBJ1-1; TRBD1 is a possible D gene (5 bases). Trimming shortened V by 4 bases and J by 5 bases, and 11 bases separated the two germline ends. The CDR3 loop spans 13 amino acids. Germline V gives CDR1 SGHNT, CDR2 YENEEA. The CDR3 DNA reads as TGTGCCAGCAGCTCCCCCGGGGGGACTGAAGCTTTCTTT. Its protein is CASSSPGGTEAFF.

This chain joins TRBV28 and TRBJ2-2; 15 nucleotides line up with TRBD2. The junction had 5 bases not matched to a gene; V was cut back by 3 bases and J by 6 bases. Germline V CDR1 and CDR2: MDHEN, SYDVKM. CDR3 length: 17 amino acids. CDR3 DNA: TGTGCCAGCAGTTTCGGACTAGCGGGGGGGCGTTCCGGGGAGCTGTTTTTT. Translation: CASSFGLAGGRSGELFF.

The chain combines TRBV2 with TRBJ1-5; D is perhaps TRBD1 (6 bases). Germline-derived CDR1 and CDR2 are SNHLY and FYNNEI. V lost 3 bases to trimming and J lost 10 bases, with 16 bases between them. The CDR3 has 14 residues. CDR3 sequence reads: CASSDGTPIGPQHF. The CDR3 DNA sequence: TGTGCCAGCAGTGATGGGACACCAATTGGTCCCCAGCATTTT.

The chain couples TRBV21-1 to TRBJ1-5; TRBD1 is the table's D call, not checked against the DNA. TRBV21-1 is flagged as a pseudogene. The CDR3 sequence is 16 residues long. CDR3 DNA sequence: TGTGCCAGCAGCAAACCACAGGGAATGGTTGATCAGCCCCAGCATTTT. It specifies CASSKPQGMVDQPQHF.

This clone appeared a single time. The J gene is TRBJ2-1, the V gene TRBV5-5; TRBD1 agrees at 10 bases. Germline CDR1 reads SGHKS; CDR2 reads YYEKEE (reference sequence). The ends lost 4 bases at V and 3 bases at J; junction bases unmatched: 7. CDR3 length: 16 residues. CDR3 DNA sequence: TGTGCCAGCAGCCTGGACGGGACAGGGGACTACAATGAGCAGTTCTTC. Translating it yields CASSLDGTGDYNEQFF.

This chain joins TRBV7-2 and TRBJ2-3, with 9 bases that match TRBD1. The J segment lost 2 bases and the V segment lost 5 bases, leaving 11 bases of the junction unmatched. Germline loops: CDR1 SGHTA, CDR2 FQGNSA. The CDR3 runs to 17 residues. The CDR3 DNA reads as TGTGCCAGCAGCGTAGTGGGGACAGGGAAACTCACAGATACGCAGTATTTT. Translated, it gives CASSVVGTGKLTDTQYF.

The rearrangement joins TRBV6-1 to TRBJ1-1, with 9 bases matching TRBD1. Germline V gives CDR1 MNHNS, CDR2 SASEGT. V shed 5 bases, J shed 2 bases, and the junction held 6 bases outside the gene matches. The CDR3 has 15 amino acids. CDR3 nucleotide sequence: TGTGCCAGCAGTTTAAAACAGGGGGCAAACACTGAAGCTTTCTTT. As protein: CASSLKQGANTEAFF.

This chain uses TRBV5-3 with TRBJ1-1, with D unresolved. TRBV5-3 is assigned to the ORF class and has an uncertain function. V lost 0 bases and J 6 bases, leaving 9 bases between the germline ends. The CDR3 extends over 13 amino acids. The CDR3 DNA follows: TGTGCCAGAAGCTTGGTTTGGAGGGCTGAAGCTTTCTTT. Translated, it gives CARSLVWRAEAFF.

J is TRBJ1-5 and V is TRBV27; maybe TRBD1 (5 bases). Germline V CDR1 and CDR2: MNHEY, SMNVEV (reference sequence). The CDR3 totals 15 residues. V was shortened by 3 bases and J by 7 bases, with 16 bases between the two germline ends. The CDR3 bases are TGTGCCAGCAGTTTCGACGGCCAGGGTATACAGCCCCAGCATTTT. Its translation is CASSFDGQGIQPQHF.

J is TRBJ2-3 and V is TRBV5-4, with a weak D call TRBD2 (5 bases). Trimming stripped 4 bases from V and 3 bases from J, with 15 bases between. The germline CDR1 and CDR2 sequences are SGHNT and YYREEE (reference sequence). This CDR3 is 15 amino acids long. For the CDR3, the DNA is TGTGCCAGCAGCCCCGGCGGACTGGGGACAGATACGCAGTATTTT. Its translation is CASSPGGLGTDTQYF. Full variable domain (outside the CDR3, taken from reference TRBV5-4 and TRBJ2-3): ETGVTQSPTHLIKTRGQQVTLRCSSQSGHNTVSWYQQALGQGPQFIFQYYREEENGRGNFPPRFSGLQFPNYSSELNVNALELDDSALYLCASSPGGLGTDTQYFGPGTRLTVL.

The CDR3 sequence is CASSISLSGGVYNEQFF. In DNA, the CDR3 is TGTGCCAGTAGTATCTCCCTTAGCGGGGGGGTCTACAATGAGCAGTTCTTC. The chain is built from TRBV19 and TRBJ2-1; 11 nucleotides agree with TRBD2. V was pared by 3 bases and J by 3 bases, with 7 bases of the junction left unmatched. Germline V gives CDR1 LNHDA, CDR2 SQIVND (reference sequence). The length of the CDR3 is 17 residues. Drawing the rest from reference TRBV19 and TRBJ2-1, the complete variable domain is DGGITQSPKYLFRKEGQNVTLSCEQNLNHDAMYWYRQDPGQGLRLIYYSQIVNDFQKGDIAEGYSVSREKKESFPLTVTSAQKNPTAFYLCASSISLSGGVYNEQFFGPGTRLTVL.

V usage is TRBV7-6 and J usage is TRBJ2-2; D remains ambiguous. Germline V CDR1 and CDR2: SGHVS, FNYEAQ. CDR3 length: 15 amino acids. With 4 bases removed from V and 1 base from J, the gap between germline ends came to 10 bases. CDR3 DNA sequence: TGTGCCAGCAGCTACGGTTCAGGGAACACCGGGGAGCTGTTTTTT. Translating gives CASSYGSGNTGELFF.

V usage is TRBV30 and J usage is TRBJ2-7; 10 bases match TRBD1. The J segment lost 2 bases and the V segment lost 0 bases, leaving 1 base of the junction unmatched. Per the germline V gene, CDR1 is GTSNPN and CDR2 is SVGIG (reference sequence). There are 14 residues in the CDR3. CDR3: CAWSVGTGAYEQYF. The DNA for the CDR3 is TGTGCCTGGAGTGTAGGGACAGGGGCCTACGAGCAGTACTTC.